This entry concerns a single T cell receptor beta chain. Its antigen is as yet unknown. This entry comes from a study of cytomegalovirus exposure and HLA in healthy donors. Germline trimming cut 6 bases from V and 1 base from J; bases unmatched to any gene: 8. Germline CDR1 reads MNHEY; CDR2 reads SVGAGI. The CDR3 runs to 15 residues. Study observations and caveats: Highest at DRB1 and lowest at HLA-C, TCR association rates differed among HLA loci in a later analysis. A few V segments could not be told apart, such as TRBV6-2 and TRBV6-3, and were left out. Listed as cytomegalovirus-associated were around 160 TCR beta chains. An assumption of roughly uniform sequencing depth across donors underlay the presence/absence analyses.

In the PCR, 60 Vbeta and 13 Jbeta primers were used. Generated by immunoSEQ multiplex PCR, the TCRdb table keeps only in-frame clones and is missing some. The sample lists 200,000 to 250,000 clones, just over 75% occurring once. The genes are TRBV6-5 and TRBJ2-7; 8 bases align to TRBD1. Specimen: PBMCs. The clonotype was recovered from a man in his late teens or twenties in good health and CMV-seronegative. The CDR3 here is CASRSTDRVSYEQYF. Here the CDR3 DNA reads TGTGCCAGCAGATCCACGGACAGGGTTTCCTACGAGCAGTACTTC.